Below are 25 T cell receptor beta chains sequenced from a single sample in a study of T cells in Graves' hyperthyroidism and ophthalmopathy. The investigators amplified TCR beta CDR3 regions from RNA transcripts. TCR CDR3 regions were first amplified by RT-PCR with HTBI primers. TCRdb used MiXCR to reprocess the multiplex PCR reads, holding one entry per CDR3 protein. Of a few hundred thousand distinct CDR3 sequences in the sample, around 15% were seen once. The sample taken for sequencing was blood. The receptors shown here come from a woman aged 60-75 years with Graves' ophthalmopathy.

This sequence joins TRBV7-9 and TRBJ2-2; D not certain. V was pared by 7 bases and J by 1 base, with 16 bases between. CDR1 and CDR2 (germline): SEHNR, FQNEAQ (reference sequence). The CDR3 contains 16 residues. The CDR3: CASNRRNAENTGELFF. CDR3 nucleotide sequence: TGTGCCAGCAACCGACGAAATGCGGAGAACACCGGGGAGCTGTTTTTT.

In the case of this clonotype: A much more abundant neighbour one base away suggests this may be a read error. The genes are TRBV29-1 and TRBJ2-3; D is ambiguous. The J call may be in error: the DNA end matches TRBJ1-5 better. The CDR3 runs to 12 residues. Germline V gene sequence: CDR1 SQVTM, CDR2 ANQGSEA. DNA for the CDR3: TGCAGCTCCTGGCGGGAAGGAGATACGCAGCATTTT. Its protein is CSSWREGDTQHF.

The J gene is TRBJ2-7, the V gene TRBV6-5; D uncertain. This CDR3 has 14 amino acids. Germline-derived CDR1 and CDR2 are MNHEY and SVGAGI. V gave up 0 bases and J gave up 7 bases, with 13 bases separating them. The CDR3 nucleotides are TGTGCCAGCAGTTACTCCCGATTGATGCGGGAGCAGTACTTC. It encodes CASSYSRLMREQYF.

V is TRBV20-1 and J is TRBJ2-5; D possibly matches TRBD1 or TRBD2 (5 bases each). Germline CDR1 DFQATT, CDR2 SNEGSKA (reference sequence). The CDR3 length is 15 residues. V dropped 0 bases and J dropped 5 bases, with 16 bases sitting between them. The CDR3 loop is CSARDGGQGGETQYF. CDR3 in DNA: TGCAGTGCTAGAGATGGCGGGCAGGGCGGGGAGACCCAGTACTTC.

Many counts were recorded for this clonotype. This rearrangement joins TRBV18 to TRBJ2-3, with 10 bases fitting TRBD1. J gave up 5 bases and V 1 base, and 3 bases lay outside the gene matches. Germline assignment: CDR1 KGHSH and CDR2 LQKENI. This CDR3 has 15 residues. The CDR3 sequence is CASSPLGTGVDTQYF. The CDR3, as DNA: TGTGCCAGCTCACCACTCGGGACAGGGGTAGATACGCAGTATTTT.

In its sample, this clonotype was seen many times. CDR3 region: CASSARTGGAGGGPYEQYF. The CDR3 DNA sequence: TGTGCCAGCAGCGCCCGGACAGGGGGGGCGGGAGGAGGGCCCTACGAGCAGTACTTC. The gene calls are TRBV9 and TRBJ2-7, with 10 bases fitting TRBD1. Germline V gene sequence: CDR1 SGDLS, CDR2 YYNGEE. The CDR3 contains 19 residues. V trimming: 3 bases; J trimming: 2 bases; junction bases outside the gene matches: 17.

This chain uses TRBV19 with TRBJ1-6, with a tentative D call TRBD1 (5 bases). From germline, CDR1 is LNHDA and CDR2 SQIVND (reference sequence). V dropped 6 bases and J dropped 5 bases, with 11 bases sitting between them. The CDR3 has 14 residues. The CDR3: CASSDSWNNSPLHF. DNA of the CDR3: TGTGCCAGTAGCGACAGTTGGAATAATTCACCCCTCCACTTT.

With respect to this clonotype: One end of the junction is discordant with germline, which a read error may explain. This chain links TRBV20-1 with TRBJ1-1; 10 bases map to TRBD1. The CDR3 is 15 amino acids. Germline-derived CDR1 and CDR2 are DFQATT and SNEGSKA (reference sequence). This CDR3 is CSARDVGQGNTEAFF. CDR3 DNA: TGCAGTGCTAGAGATGTGGGACAGGGGAACACTGAGGCTTTCTTT.

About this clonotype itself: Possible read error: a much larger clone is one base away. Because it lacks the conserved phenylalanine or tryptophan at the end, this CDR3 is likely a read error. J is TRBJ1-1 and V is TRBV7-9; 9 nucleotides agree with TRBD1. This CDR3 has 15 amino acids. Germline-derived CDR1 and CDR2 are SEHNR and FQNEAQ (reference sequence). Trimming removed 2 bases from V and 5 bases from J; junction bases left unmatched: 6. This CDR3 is CASSLQRTGATEAFS. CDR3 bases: TGTGCCAGCAGCTTACAACGGACAGGGGCGACTGAAGCTTTCTCT.

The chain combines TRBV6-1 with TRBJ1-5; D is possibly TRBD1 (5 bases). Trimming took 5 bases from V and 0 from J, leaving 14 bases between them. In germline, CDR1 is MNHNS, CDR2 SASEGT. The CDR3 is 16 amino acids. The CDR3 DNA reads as TGTGCCAGCAGTTATGGGGCAGGGTCTAGCAATCAGCCCCAGCATTTT. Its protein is CASSYGAGSSNQPQHF.

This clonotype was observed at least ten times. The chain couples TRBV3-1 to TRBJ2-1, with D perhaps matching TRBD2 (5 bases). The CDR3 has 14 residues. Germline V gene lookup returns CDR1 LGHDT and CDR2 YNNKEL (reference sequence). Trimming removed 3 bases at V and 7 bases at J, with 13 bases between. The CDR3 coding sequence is TGTGCCAGCAGCCATAGTAATGAGGGTAATGAGCAGTTCTTC. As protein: CASSHSNEGNEQFF.

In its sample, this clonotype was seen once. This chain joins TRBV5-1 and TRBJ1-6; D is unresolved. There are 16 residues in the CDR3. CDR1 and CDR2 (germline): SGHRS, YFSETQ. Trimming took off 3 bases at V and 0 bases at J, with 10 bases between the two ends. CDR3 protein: CASSSEISSYNSPLHF. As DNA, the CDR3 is TGCGCCAGCAGCTCTGAAATCAGCTCCTATAATTCACCCCTCCACTTT.

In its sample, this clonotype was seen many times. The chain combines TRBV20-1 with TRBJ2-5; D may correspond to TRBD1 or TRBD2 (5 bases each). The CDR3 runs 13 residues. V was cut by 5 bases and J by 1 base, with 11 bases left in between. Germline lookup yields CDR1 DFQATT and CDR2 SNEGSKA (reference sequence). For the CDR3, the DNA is TGCAGTGCTGTGGGTGGGGGCCAAGAGACCCAGTACTTC. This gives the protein CSAVGGGQETQYF.

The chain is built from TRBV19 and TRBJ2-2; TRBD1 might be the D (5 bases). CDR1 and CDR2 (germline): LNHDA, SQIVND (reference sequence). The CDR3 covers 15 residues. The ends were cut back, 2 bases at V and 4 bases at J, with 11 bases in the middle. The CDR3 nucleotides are TGTGCCAGTAGTATAACAGGACGTGGCACCGGGGAGCTGTTTTTT. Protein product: CASSITGRGTGELFF.

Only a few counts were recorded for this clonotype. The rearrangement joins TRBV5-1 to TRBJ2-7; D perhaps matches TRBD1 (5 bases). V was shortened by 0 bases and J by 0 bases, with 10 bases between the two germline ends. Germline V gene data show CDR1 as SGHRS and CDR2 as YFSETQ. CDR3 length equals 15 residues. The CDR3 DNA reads TGCGCCAGCAGCTTGGAGACAGCTTACTCCTACGAGCAGTACTTC. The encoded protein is CASSLETAYSYEQYF.

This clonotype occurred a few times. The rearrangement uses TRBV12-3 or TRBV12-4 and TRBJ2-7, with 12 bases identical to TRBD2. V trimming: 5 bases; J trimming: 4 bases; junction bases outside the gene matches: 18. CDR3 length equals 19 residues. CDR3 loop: CASSGSLLAGGLGSYEQYF. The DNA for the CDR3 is TGTGCCAGCAGTGGTAGCCTTCTAGCGGGAGGGCTCGGGTCTTACGAGCAGTACTTC.

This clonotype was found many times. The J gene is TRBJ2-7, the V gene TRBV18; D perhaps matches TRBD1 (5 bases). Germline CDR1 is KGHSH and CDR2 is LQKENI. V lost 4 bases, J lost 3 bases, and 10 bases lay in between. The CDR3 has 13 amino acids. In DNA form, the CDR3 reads TGTGCCAGCTCACGTGGCCAGGGCTACGAGCAGTACTTC. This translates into CASSRGQGYEQYF.

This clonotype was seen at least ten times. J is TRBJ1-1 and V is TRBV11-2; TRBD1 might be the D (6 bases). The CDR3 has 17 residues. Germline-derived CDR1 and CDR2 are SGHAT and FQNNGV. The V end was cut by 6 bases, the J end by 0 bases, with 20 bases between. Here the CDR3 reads CASRSGVNRVMNTEAFF. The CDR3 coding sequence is TGTGCCAGCAGAAGTGGGGTAAACAGGGTTATGAACACTGAAGCTTTCTTT.

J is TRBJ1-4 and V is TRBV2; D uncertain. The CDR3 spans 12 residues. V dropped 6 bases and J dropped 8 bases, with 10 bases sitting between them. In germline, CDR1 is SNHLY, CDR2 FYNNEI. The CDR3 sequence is CASRGKMEKLFF. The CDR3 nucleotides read TGTGCCAGCAGGGGGAAGATGGAAAAACTGTTTTTT.

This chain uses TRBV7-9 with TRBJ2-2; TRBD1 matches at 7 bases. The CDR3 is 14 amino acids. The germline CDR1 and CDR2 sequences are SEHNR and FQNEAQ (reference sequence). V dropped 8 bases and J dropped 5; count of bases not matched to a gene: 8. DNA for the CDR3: TGTGCCAGCGTGACGGCAGGGGGTACCGGGGAGCTGTTTTTT. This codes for CASVTAGGTGELFF.

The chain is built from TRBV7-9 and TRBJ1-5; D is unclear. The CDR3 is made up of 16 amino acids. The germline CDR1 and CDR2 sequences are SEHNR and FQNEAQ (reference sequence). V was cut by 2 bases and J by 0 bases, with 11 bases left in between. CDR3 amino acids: CASSLSRLDSNQPQHF. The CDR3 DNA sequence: TGTGCCAGCAGCTTATCTCGATTGGATAGCAATCAGCCCCAGCATTTT.

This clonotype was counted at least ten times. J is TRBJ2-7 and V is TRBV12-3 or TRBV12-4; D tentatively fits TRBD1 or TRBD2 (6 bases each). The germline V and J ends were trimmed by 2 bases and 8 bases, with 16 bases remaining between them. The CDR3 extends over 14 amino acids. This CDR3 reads CASSLRGEGSKQYF. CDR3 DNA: TGTGCCAGCAGTTTAAGGGGGGAAGGTTCAAAGCAGTACTTC.

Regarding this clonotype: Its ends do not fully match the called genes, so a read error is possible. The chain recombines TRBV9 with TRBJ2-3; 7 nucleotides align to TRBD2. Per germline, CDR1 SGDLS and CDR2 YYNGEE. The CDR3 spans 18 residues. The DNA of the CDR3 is TGTGCCAGCAGCGTATTCCCCACCGACCAGCGGGGCACAGATACGCAGTATTTC. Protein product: CASSVFPTDQRGTDTQYF.

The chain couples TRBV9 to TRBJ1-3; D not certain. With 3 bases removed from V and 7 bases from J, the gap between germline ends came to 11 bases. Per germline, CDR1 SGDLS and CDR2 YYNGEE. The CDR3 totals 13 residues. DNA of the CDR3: TGTGCCAGCAGCGCAAACGGTCTTAACACCATATATTTT. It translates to CASSANGLNTIYF.

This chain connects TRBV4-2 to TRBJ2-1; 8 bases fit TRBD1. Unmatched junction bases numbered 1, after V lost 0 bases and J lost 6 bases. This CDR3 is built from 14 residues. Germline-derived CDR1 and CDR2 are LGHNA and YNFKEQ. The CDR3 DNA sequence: TGTGCCAGCAGCCAAGAGGACAGGGTCAATGAGCAGTTCTTC. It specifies CASSQEDRVNEQFF.